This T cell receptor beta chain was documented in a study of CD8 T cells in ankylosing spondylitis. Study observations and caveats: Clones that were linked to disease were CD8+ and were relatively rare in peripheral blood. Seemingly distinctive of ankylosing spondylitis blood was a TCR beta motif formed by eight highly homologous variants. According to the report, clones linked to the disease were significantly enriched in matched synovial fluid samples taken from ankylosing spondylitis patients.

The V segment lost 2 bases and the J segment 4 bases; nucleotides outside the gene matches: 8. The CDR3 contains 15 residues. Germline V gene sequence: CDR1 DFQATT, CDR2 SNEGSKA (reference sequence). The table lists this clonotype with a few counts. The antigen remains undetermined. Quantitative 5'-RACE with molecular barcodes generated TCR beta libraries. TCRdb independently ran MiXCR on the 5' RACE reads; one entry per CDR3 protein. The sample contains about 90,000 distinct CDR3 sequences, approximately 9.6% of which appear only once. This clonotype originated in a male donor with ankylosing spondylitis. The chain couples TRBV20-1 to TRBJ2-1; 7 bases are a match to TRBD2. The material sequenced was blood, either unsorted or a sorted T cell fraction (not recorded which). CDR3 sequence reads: CSARIWSGAYNEQFF. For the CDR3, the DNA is TGCAGTGCTAGAATCTGGAGCGGGGCTTACAATGAGCAGTTCTTC.